This TCR beta chain was sequenced in a study of radiotherapy plus CTLA-4 blockade in lung cancer. General study findings and limits: Response was reportedly best predicted by early blood T cell clone dynamics, with interferon-beta.

A remark on this clone: Its target is unknown.

The data were produced by immunoSEQ multiplex PCR, yet TCRdb's version contains in-frame clones alone and is incomplete. The data hold 75,000 to 100,000 clones, with around 86% observed a single time. This TCR was recovered from a human donor with non-small cell lung cancer who had a partial response to radiotherapy plus ipilimumab. Specimen: peripheral blood, collected from a patient treated with radiotherapy plus ipilimumab.

The CDR3 is CASTFGTGDYNEQFF. The CDR3 DNA reads as TGTGCCAGCACCTTTGGGACAGGCGATTACAATGAGCAGTTCTTC. V and J are TRBV28 and TRBJ2-1, with 8 bases lining up with TRBD1. The germline V gene encodes CDR1 MDHEN and CDR2 SYDVKM. The V gene end was trimmed by 7 bases and the J gene end by 4 bases; junction bases not matched to a gene: 9. The CDR3 is 15 residues long. The variable domain in full, completed from reference TRBV28 and TRBJ2-1, reads DVKVTQSSRYLVKRTGEKVFLECVQDMDHENMFWYRQDPGLGLRLIYFSYDVKMKEKGDIPEGYSVSREKKERFSLILESASTNQTSMYLCASTFGTGDYNEQFFGPGTRLTVL.